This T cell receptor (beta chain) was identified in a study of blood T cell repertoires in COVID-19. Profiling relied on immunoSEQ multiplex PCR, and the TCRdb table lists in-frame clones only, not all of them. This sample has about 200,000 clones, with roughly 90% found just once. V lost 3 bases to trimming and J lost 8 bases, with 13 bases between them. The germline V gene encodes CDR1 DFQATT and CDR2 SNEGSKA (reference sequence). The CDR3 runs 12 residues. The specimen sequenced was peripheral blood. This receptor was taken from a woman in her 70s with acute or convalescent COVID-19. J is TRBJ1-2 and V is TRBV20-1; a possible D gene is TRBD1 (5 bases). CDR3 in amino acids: CSASTRAGGYTF. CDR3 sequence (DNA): TGCAGTGCTAGTACCAGGGCAGGAGGCTACACCTTC.